Below, 4 T cell receptor beta chains from the same sample are listed, as sequenced in a study of identical twins. TCRdb passed the 5' RACE reads through MiXCR, listing each CDR3 protein once. The repertoire holds roughly 690,000 distinct CDR3 sequences, with 20% to 25% as singletons. The same data also went into a second study, on T cells expressing NK-cell markers.

Source material: PBMCs. Receptors were obtained from a woman between 18 and 30 years old in good health.

J is TRBJ1-2 and V is TRBV4-3; tentatively, D is TRBD1 (5 bases). The germline V and J ends were trimmed by 5 bases and 6 bases, with 10 bases remaining between them. Germline lookup yields CDR1 LGHNA and CDR2 YSLEER. This CDR3 is built from 12 residues. The CDR3 coding sequence is TGCGCCAGCAGCTCAAGAGGGGATGGCTACACCTTC. Translated, it gives CASSSRGDGYTF.

This clonotype was seen only once. The V and J genes are TRBV9 and TRBJ2-5; D assignment may be TRBD1 or TRBD2 (5 bases each). The CDR3 loop spans 15 amino acids. V was shortened by 0 bases and J by 2 bases, with 11 bases between the two germline ends. Germline loops: CDR1 SGDLS, CDR2 YYNGEE. Here the CDR3 reads CASSVGGGLQETQYF. Here the CDR3 DNA reads TGTGCCAGCAGCGTAGGGGGCGGACTGCAAGAGACCCAGTACTTC.

V gene TRBV12-3 or TRBV12-4 combines with J gene TRBJ1-6; a possible D gene is TRBD1 (6 bases). The CDR3 sequence is 14 residues long. V shed 5 bases and J shed 10 bases, with 15 bases lying between them. The CDR3 is CASSPAGAGSPLHF. The CDR3 nucleotides are TGTGCCAGCAGTCCAGCGGGGGCCGGCTCACCCCTCCACTTT.

This CDR3 is CASSVGGRRTGELFF. The DNA of the CDR3 is TGTGCCAGCAGCGTAGGGGGGAGGCGCACCGGGGAGCTGTTTTTT. This chain connects TRBV9 to TRBJ2-2; tentatively, D is TRBD2 (6 bases). Germline V gene lookup returns CDR1 SGDLS and CDR2 YYNGEE. This CDR3 contains 15 residues. V dropped 0 bases and J dropped 4 bases, with 10 bases sitting between them.